This TCR beta chain was recovered during a study of breast tumors, draining lymph nodes, adjacent tissues. Study findings and constraints: Tumor T cell lymph node origin was a supported hypothesis, not proven.

Each CDR3 protein is one row after TCRdb ran MiXCR on the multiplex PCR reads. The sample carries approximately 150,000 distinct CDR3 sequences, approximately 30% recorded once. The CDR3 totals 13 residues. Germline lookup yields CDR1 LGHDT and CDR2 YNNKEL (reference sequence). V trimming: 4 bases; J trimming: 12 bases; junction bases outside the gene matches: 9. To note about this clonotype: Its specificity is not known. This may stem from a read error, because a much larger clone lies one nucleotide away.

Axillary draining lymph nodes of breast cancer patients supplied the node samples. This TCR was recovered from a female donor with breast cancer. Some clones in this sample may be carry-over from other donors' samples. Sequencing was done on a sample of axillary lymph node tissue. The chain carries TRBV3-1 and TRBJ2-1, with 7 bases aligning to TRBD1. The CDR3 here is CASSPGTADGQFF. The CDR3 DNA reads TGTGCCAGCAGCCCAGGGACAGCCGATGGGCAGTTCTTC.